Below, 3 T cell receptor beta chains from the same sample are listed, as sequenced in a study of shared clonotypes between healthy human individuals. Assay: immunoSEQ multiplex PCR; the TCRdb copy retains only in-frame clones and omits some. The repertoire consists of a few hundred thousand clones, with around nine tenths occurring once and the leading ten covering around 16%. Sequencing was performed on memory CD8+ T cells sorted from blood. The subset was: CD45RO+ cells pooled with CCR7-negative TemRA cells. The receptors originated from a man aged 18 to 30 in good health.

This clone was found once. At one end, the junction sequence differs from germline, possibly due to a read error. The chain uses TRBV7-7 and TRBJ2-1; a possible D gene is TRBD1 (5 bases). Germline V gives CDR1 SSHAT, CDR2 FNYEAQ (reference sequence). CDR3 length equals 16 residues. CDR3: CASSLSTRDSYNEQFF. The CDR3 DNA reads as TGTGCTAGCAGCTTAAGTACCAGGGACTCCTACAATGAGCAGTTCTTC.

The chain employs TRBV5-8 and TRBJ2-2; D remains ambiguous. Deletions cut 0 bases from V and 4 bases from J, with 13 bases between. This CDR3 has 16 residues. Germline lookup yields CDR1 SGHTS and CDR2 YDEGEE. CDR3 protein: CASSLVFGQITGELFF. CDR3 in DNA: TGTGCCAGCAGCTTGGTCTTCGGGCAAATCACCGGGGAGCTGTTTTTT. Full variable domain (remainder filled in from reference TRBV5-8 and TRBJ2-2): EAGVTQSPTHLIKTRGQQATLRCSPISGHTSVYWYQQALGLGLQFLLWYDEGEERNRGNFPPRFSGRQFPNYSSELNVNALELEDSALYLCASSLVFGQITGELFFGEGSRLTVL.

The chain carries TRBV10-2 and TRBJ2-4; 13 bases agree with TRBD2. J gave up 1 base and V 6 bases, and 15 bases lay outside the gene matches. Per the germline V gene, CDR1 is WSHSY and CDR2 is SAAADI. The CDR3 is 20 residues long. DNA of the CDR3: TGCGCCAGCAGCCAGGGACTAGCGGGGCGGGTCGATTGGGCCAAAAACATTCAGTACTTC. This sequence encodes CASSQGLAGRVDWAKNIQYF.